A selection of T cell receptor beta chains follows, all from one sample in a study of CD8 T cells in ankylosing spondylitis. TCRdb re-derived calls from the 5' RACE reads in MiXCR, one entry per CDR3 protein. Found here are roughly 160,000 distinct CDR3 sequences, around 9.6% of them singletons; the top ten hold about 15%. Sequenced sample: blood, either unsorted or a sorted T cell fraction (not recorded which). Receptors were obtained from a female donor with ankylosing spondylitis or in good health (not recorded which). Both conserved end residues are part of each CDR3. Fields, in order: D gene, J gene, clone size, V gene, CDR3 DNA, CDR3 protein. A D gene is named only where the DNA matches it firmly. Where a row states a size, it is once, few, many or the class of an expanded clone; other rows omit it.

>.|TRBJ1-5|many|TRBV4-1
TGCGCCAGCAGCCAAGCAGGGCAGGCCCAGCATTTT
CASSQAGQAQHF
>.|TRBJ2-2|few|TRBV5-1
TGCGCCAGCAGCTTGGGGGGCAGGACAACCGGGGAGCTGTTTTTT
CASSLGGRTTGELFF
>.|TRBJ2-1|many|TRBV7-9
TGTGCCAGCAGCCGGCCCGGGAGCTCCTACAATGAGCAGTTCTTC
CASSRPGSSYNEQFF
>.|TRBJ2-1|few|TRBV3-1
TGTGCCAGCAGCCAAGTTGGTCTCGGAGGCAATGAGCAGTTCTTC
CASSQVGLGGNEQFF
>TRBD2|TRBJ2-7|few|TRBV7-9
TGTGCCAGCAGCGGGACTAGCGGGAGGACTTCCTACGAGCAGTACTTC
CASSGTSGRTSYEQYF
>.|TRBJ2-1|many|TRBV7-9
TGTGCCAGCGGGTATGAGCAGTTCTTC
CASGYEQFF
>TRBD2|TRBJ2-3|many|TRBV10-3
TGTGCCATCAGTGAGTCGGTAGCGGGAGTATCCGATACGCAGTATTTT
CAISESVAGVSDTQYF
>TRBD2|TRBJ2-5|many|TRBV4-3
TGCGCCAGCAGCCAAGCCGCCGGGACTAGTCAAGAGACCCAGTACTTC
CASSQAAGTSQETQYF
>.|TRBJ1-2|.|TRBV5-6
TGTGCCAGCAGCTCGCCGTGGAGGGCGGAAGACTATGGCTACACCTTC
CASSSPWRAEDYGYTF
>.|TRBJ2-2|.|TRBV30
TGTGCCTGGAGTGCCTGGGGATCTAGCACCGGGGAGCTGTTTTTT
CAWSAWGSSTGELFF
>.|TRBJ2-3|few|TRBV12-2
TGTGCAAGTCGCCTGAAACTAGTAGATACGCAGTATTTT
CASRLKLVDTQYF
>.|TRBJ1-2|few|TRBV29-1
TGCAGCGTTGAAGATCCCCAGGGAAGGTTCGGCTACACCTTC
CSVEDPQGRFGYTF
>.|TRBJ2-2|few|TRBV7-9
TGTGCCAGCTTTGACAGGGAGGACACCGGGGAGCTGTTTTTT
CASFDREDTGELFF
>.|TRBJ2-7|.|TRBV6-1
TGTGCCAGCAGGAATACAGGGTCCTACGAGCAGTACTTC
CASRNTGSYEQYF
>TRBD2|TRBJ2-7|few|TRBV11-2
TGTGCCAGCAGCTTAGATTCCAGCGGGGTTATGGTCTACGAGCAGTACTTC
CASSLDSSGVMVYEQYF
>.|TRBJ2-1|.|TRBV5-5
TGTGCCAGCAGCCCGAGAGACTCAAGCTCCTACAATGAGCAGTTCTTC
CASSPRDSSSYNEQFF
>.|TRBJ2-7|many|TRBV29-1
TGCAGCGTTGAAAGGGATTCAGGGGGGCGGTACGAGCAGTACTTC
CSVERDSGGRYEQYF
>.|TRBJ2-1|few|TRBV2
TGTGCCAGCAGTGTTACGAGGGATAGCTCCTACAATGAGCAGTTCTTC
CASSVTRDSSYNEQFF
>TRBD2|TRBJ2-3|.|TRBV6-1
TGTGCCAGCGGGCTAGCGGGCACAGATACGCAGTATTTT
CASGLAGTDTQYF
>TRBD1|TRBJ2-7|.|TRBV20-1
TGCAGTGCCCGGGACAGCTCTTGGGAGCAGTACTTC
CSARDSSWEQYF
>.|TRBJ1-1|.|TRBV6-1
TGTGCCAGCAGTAGGCAGGGAGAGAACACTGAAGCTTTCTTT
CASSRQGENTEAFF
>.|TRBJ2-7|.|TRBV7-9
TGTGCCAGCAGCTCCATAAGGGGTCACAACGAGCAGTACTTC
CASSSIRGHNEQYF
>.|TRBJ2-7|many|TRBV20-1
TGCAGTGCTAGGGGCCTAGTGCCCTACGAGCAGTACTTC
CSARGLVPYEQYF
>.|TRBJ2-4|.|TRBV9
TGTGCCAGCAGCCTAGGGGATAGGGCCCACATTCAGTACTTC
CASSLGDRAHIQYF
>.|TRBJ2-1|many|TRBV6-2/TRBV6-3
TGTGCCAGCCAAACTACCTCCTACAATGAGCAGTTCTTC
CASQTTSYNEQFF
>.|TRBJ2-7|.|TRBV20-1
TGCAGTGCTAGAGCCGGGGAATTCTACGAGCAGTACTTC
CSARAGEFYEQYF
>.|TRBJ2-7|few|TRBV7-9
TGTGCCAGCAGCCCCCATCTCACAGAGTACGAGCAGTACTTC
CASSPHLTEYEQYF
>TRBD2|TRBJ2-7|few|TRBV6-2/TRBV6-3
TGTGCCAGCAACATAGCGGGCTCCTACGAGCAGTACTTC
CASNIAGSYEQYF
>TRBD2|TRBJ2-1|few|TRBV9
TGTGCCAGCAGCGTACGGTGGGAGGGCCGGAATGAGCAGTTCTTC
CASSVRWEGRNEQFF
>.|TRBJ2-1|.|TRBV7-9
TGTGCCAGCACCCTCGGTATTGAGCAGTTCTTC
CASTLGIEQFF
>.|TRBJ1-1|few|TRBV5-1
TGCGCCAGCCGTTCGGAGTTAAGGAACACTGAAGCTTTCTTT
CASRSELRNTEAFF
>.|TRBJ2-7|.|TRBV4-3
TGCGCCAGCAGCCAAGCGCTTGGCTCCTACGAGCAGTACTTC
CASSQALGSYEQYF